What follows is one TCR beta chain and its context. The data are from a study of response to subunit inactivated influenza vaccine. CDR3 length: 13 amino acids. The germline V gene has CDR1 SGDLS and CDR2 YYNGEE. Trimming stripped 0 bases from V and 6 bases from J, with 10 bases between. TCRdb re-analysed the RT-PCR reads in MiXCR, keeping a single row per CDR3 protein. The sample carries about 650,000 distinct CDR3 sequences, about 14% recorded once. The chain joins TRBV9 to TRBJ2-7; D gene uncertain. The material sequenced was PBMCs from blood, taken 14 to 15 days before vaccination. The TCR sequence derives from a man aged 50 to 60 who received an inactivated influenza vaccine. The CDR3 DNA reads as TGTGCCAGCAGCGTAGGAGTCGGGCCCGAGCAGTACTTC. Translation gives CASSVGVGPEQYF.